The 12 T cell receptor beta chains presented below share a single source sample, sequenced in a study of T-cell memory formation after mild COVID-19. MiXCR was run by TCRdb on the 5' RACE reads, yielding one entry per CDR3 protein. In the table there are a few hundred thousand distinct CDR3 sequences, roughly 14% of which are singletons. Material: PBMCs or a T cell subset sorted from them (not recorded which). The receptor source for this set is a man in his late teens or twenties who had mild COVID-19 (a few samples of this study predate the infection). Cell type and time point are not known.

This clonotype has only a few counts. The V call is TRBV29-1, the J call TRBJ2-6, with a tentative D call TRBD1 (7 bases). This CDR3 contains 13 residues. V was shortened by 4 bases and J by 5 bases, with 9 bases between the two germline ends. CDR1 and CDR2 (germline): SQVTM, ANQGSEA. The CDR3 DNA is TGCAGCGTTGCAGGGGGGAGGGCCAACGTCCTGACTTTC. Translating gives CSVAGGRANVLTF.

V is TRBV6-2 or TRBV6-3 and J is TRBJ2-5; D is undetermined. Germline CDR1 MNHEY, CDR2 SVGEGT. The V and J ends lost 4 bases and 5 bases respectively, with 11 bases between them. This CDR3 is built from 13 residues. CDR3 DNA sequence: TGTGCCAGCAGTTGGTATGATGGTGAGACCCAGTACTTC. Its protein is CASSWYDGETQYF.

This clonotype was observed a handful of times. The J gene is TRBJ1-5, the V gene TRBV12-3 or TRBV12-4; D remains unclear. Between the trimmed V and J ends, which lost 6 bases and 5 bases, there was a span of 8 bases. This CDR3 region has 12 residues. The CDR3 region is CASRDPYQPQHF. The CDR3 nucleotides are TGTGCCAGCAGAGACCCTTATCAGCCCCAGCATTTT.

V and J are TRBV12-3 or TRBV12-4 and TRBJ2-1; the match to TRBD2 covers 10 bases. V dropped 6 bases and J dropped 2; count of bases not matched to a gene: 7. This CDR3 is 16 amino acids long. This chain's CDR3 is CASRKSGGAAYNEQFF. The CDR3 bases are TGTGCCAGCAGGAAAAGCGGGGGGGCAGCCTACAATGAGCAGTTCTTC.

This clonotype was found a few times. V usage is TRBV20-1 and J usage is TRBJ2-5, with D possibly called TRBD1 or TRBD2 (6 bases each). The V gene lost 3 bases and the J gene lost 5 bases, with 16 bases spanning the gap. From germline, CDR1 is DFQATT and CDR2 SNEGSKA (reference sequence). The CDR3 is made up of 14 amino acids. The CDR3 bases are TGCAGTGCTAGGGGTGTCGGGGGCCTTGAGACCCAGTACTTC. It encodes CSARGVGGLETQYF.

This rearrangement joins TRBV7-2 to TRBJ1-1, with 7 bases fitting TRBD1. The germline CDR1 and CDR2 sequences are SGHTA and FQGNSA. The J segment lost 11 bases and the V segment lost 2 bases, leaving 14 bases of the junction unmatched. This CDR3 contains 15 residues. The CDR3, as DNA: TGTGCCAGCAGCTTAAGGGGCAGGGGGGGTGTAGAGGCTTTCTTT. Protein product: CASSLRGRGGVEAFF.

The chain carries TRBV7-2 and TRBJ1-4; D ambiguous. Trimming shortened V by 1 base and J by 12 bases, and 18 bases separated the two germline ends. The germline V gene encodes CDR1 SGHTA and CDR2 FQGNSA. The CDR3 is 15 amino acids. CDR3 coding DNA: TGTGCCAGCAGCTTAGGCTCGGTGGAGGGCTATGAACTGTTTTTT. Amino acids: CASSLGSVEGYELFF.

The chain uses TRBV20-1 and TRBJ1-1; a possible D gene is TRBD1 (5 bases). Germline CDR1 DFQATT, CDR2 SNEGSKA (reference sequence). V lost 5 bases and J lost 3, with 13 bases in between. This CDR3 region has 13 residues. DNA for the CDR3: TGCAGTGCTCGCCGGGACGGGGACACTGAAGCTTTCTTT. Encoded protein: CSARRDGDTEAFF.

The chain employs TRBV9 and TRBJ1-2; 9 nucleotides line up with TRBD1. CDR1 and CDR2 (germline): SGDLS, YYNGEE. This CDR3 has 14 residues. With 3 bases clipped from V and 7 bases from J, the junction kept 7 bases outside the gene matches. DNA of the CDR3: TGTGCCAGCAGCGCCCCGGGACAGGGAAGTGGCTACACCTTC. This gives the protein CASSAPGQGSGYTF.

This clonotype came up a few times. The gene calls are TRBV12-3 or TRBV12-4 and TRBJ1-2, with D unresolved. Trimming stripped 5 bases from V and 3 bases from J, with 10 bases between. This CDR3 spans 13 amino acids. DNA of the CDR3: TGTGCCAGCAGTGAACGGGGTGACTATGGCTACACCTTC. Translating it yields CASSERGDYGYTF.

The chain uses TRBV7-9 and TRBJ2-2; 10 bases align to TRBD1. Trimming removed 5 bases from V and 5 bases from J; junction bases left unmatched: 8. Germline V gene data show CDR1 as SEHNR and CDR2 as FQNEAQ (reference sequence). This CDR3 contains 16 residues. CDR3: CASSRPGTGATGELFF. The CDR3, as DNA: TGTGCCAGCAGCCGCCCCGGGACAGGGGCTACCGGGGAGCTGTTTTTT.

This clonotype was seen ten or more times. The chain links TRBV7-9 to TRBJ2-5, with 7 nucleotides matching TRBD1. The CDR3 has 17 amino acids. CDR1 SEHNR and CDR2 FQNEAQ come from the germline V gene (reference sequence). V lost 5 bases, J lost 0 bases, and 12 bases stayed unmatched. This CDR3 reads CASSTRPGQRYQETQYF. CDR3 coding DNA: TGTGCCAGCAGCACCCGTCCGGGACAGAGGTACCAAGAGACCCAGTACTTC.